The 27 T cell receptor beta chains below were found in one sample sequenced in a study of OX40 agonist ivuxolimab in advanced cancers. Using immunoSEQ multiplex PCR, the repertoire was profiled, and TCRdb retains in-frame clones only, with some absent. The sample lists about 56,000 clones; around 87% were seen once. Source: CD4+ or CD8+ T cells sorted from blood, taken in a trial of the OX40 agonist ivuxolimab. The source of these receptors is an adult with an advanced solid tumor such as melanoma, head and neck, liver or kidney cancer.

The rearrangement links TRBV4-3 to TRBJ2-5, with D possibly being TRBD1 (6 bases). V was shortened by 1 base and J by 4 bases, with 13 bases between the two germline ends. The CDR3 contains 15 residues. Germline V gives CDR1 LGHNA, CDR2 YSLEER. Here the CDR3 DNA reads TGCGCCAGCAGCCAAGGGTATGGGGGCGTAGAGACCCAGTACTTC. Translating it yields CASSQGYGGVETQYF.

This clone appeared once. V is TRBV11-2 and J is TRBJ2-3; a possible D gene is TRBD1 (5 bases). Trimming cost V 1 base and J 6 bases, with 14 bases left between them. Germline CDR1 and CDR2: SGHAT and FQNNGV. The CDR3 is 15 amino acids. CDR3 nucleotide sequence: TGTGCCAGCAGCTTAGCAGGCAGGGTGGTCGATACGCAGTATTTT. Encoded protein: CASSLAGRVVDTQYF.

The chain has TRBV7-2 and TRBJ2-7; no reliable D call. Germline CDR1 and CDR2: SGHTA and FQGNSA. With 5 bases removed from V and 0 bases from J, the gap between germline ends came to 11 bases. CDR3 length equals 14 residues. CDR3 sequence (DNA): TGTGCCAGCAGCCCCCGCCGAAGCTCCTACGAGCAGTACTTC. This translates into CASSPRRSSYEQYF.

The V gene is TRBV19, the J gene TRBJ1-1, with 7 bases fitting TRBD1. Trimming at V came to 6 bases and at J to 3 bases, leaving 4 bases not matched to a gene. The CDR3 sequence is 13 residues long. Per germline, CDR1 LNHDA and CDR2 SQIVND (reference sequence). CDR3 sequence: CASSGTADTEAFF. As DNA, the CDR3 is TGTGCCAGTAGCGGGACAGCGGACACTGAAGCTTTCTTT.

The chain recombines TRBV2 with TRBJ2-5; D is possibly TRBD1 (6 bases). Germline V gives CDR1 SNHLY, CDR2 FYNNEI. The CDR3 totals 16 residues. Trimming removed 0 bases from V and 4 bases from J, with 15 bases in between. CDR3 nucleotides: TGTGCCAGCAGTGAAGCTCCAGGGGCTGGATCAGAGACCCAGTACTTC. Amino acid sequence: CASSEAPGAGSETQYF.

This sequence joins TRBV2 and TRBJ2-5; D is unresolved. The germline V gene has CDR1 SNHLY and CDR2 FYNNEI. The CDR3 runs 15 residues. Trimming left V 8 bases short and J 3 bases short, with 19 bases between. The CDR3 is CASSLSRAVKETQYF. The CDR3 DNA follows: TGTGCCAGCTCCCTAAGTCGGGCAGTAAAAGAGACCCAGTACTTC.

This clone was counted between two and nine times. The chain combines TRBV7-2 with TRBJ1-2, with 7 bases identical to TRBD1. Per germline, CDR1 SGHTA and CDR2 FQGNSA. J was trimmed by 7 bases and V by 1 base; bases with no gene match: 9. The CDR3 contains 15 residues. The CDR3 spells CASSLGQGGFRGYTF. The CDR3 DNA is TGTGCCAGCAGCTTAGGACAGGGTGGCTTTCGTGGCTACACCTTC.

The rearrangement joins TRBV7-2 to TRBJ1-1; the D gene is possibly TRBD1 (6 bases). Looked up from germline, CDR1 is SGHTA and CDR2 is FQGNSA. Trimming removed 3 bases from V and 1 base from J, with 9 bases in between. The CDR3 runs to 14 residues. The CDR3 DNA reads TGTGCCAGCAGCTTTCCAGGGGCGAACACTGAAGCTTTCTTT. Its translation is CASSFPGANTEAFF.

The DNA for the CDR3 is TGTGCCACAGCAGTCAGGGGAAGTTCGGGAAACACCATATATTTT. The encoded protein is CATAVRGSSGNTIYF. The rearrangement links TRBV6-1 to TRBJ1-3, with D tentatively TRBD1 (6 bases). CDR1 is MNHNS and CDR2 is SASEGT in the germline V gene. The ends were cut back, 10 bases at V and 4 bases at J, with 20 bases in the middle. The CDR3 has 15 residues.

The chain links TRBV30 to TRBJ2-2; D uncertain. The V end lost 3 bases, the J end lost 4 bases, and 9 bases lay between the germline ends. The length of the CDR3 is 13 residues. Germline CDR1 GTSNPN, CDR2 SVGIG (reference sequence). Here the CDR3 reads CAWRSFGTGELFF. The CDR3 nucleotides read TGTGCCTGGAGGAGCTTCGGCACCGGGGAGCTGTTTTTT.

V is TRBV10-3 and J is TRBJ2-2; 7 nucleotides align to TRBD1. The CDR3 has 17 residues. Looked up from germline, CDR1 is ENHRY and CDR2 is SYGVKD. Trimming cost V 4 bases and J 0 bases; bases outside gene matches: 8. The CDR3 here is CAISGAGQASNTGELFF. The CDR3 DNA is TGTGCCATCAGTGGTGCAGGACAGGCCTCGAACACCGGGGAGCTGTTTTTT.

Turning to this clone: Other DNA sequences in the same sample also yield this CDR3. The CDR3 nucleotides read TGCAGCGTGGGGGGGAGAGGCACAGATACGCAGTATTTT. Encoded protein: CSVGGRGTDTQYF. The rearrangement links TRBV29-1 to TRBJ2-3; the match to TRBD2 covers 7 bases. The CDR3 loop spans 13 amino acids. With 6 bases clipped from V and 1 base from J, the junction kept 4 bases outside the gene matches. In germline, CDR1 is SQVTM, CDR2 ANQGSEA.

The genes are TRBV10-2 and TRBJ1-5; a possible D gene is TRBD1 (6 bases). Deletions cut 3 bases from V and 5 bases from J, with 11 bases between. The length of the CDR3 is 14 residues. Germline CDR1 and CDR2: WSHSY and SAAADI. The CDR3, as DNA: TGCGCCAGCAGTGAACAGGGTGGGGATCAGCCCCAGCATTTT. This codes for CASSEQGGDQPQHF.

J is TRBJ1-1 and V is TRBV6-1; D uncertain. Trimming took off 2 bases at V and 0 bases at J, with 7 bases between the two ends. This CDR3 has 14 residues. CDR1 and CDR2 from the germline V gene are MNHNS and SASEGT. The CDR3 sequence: CASSERGLNTEAFF. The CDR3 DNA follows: TGTGCCAGCAGTGAAAGAGGGCTGAACACTGAAGCTTTCTTT.

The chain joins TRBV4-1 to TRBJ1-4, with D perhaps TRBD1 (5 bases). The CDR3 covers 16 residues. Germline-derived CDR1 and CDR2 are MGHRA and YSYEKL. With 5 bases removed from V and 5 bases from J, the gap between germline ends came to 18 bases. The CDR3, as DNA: TGCGCCAGCAGCTCAAGCGTAGGGGCCCGGAATGAAAAACTGTTTTTT. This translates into CASSSSVGARNEKLFF.

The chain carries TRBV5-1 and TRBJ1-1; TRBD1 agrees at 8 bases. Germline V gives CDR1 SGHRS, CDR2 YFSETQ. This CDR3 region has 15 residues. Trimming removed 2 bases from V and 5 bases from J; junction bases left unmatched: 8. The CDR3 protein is CASSLHQGAGTEAFF. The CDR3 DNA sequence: TGCGCCAGCAGCTTACACCAGGGGGCAGGGACTGAAGCTTTCTTT.

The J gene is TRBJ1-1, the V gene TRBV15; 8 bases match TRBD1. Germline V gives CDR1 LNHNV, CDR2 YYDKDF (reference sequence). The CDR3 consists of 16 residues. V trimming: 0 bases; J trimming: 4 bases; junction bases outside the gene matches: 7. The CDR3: CATSRDAGGLFTEAFF. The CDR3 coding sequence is TGTGCCACCAGCAGAGATGCAGGGGGCTTGTTCACTGAAGCTTTCTTT.

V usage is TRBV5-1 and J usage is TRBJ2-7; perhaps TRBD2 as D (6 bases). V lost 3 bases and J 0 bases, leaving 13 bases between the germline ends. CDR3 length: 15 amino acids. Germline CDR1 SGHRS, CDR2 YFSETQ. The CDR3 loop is CASSSSAGRSYEQYF. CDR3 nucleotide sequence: TGCGCCAGCAGCTCCAGCGCGGGACGCTCCTACGAGCAGTACTTC.

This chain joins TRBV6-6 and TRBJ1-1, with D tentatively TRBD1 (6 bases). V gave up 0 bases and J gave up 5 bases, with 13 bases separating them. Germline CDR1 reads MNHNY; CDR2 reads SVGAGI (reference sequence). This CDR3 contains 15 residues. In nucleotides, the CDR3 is TGTGCCAGCAGTTACTCCGGGCGGGGGCAGACTGAAGCTTTCTTT. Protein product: CASSYSGRGQTEAFF.

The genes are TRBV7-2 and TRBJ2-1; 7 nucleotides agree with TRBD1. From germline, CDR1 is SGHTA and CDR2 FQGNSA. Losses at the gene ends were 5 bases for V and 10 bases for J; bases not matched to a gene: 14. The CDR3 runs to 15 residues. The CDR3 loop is CASSPSGGLQWEQFF. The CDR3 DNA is TGTGCCAGCAGCCCCTCAGGGGGATTACAATGGGAGCAGTTCTTC.

CDR3 coding DNA: TGCGCCAGCAGAAGGGGGATAGCGGGAGGGGAAGATACGCAGTATTTT. Translating gives CASRRGIAGGEDTQYF. The rearrangement links TRBV10-2 to TRBJ2-3; 11 bases fit TRBD2. Losses at the gene ends were 6 bases for V and 5 bases for J; bases not matched to a gene: 10. The germline V gene encodes CDR1 WSHSY and CDR2 SAAADI. CDR3 length: 16 amino acids.

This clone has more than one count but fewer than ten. Here the CDR3 reads CASSLALGQGHTGELFF. In DNA, the CDR3 is TGCGCCAGCAGCTTGGCCCTAGGACAGGGTCACACCGGGGAGCTGTTTTTT. The rearrangement uses TRBV5-1 and TRBJ2-2; 8 bases map to TRBD1. The V and J ends lost 0 bases and 3 bases, in that order; junction bases with no gene match: 7. Germline loops: CDR1 SGHRS, CDR2 YFSETQ. This CDR3 has 17 residues.

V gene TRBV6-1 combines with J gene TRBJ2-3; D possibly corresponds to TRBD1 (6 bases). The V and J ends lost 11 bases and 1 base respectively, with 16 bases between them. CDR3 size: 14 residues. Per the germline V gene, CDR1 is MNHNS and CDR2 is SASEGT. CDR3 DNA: TGTGCCCACGGGACACAGGCACGCACAGATACGCAGTATTTT. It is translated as CAHGTQARTDTQYF.

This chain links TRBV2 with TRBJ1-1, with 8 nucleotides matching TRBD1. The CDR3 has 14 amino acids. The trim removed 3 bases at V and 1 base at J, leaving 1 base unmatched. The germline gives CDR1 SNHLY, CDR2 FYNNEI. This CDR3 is CASSDRGPNTEAFF. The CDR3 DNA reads TGTGCCAGCAGTGACAGGGGGCCGAACACTGAAGCTTTCTTT. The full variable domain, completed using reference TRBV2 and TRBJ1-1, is EPEVTQTPSHQVTQMGQEVILRCVPISNHLYFYWYRQILGQKVEFLVSFYNNEISEKSEIFDDQFSVERPDGSNFTLKIRSTKLEDSAMYFCASSDRGPNTEAFFGQGTRLTVV.

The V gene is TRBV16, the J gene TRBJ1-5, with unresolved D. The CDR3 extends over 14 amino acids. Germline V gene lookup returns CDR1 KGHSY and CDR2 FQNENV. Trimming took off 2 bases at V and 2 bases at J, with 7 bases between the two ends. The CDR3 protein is CASSQRAGNQPQHF. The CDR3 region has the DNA TGTGCCAGCAGCCAAAGGGCAGGCAATCAGCCCCAGCATTTT.

In DNA form, the CDR3 reads TGTGCCAGCACCGGACTAGCGGGAAGCTCCTACGAGCAGTACTTC. This gives the protein CASTGLAGSSYEQYF. This chain connects TRBV6-1 to TRBJ2-7; TRBD2 agrees at 12 bases. The V gene's germline CDR1 is MNHNS and CDR2 SASEGT. With V trimmed by 7 bases and J by 0 bases, 4 bases remained unmatched. CDR3 length: 15 amino acids.

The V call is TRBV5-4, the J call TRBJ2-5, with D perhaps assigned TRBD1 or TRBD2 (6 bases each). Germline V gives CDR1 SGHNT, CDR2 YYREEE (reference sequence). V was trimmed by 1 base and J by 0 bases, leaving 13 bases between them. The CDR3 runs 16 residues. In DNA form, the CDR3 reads TGTGCCAGCAGCTTGATGACAGGAGGGTACCAAGAGACCCAGTACTTC. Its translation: CASSLMTGGYQETQYF.